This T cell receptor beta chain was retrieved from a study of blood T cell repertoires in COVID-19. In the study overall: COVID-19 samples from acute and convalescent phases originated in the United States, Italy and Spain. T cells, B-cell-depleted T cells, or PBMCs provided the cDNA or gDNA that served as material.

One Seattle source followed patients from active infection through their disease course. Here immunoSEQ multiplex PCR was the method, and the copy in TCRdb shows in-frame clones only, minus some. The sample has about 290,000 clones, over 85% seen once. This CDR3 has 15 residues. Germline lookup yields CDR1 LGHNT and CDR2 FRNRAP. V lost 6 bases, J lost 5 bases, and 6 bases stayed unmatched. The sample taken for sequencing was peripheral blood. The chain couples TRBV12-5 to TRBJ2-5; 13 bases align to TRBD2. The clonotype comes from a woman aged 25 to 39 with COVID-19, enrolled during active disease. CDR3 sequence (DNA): TGTGCTAGTGGACGCGGGACTAGCGGGGAGGAGACCCAGTACTTC. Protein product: CASGRGTSGEETQYF.